The 6 T cell receptor beta chains below come from one sample, sequenced in a study of regulatory T cells in long-lasting Graves disease. Assembly of TCR beta libraries relied on iRepertoire HTBI primers together with Arm-PCR of CDR3 regions. MiXCR, applied by TCRdb to the multiplex PCR reads, yields one record per CDR3 protein. The sample shows 400,000 to 500,000 distinct CDR3 sequences, 16% of them seen only once. Time point indicated: newly diagnosed GD, antithyroid drugs for less than 3 months. PBMCs provided the RNA from which the TCR library was made. The same data also went into a second study, on T cells in Graves' hyperthyroidism and ophthalmopathy.

The sequencing used peripheral blood mononuclear cells (PBMCs), collected at new diagnosis, from a patient treated with antithyroid drugs. The receptor source for this set is a woman under 30 with Graves disease.

The V call is TRBV29-1, the J call TRBJ1-4, with 9 bases fitting TRBD1. Germline V lookup: CDR1 SQVTM, CDR2 ANQGSEA. This CDR3 contains 13 residues. The V segment lost 6 bases and the J segment 8 bases; nucleotides outside the gene matches: 7. The CDR3 DNA sequence: TGCAGCGTGGAAACAGGGGGCTTGGAAAAACTGTTTTTT. Residues: CSVETGGLEKLFF.

The table lists this clonotype with many counts. The V call is TRBV3-1, the J call TRBJ2-2; D could derive from TRBD1 or TRBD2 (5 bases each). The CDR3 runs 17 residues. Germline values: CDR1 LGHDT, CDR2 YNNKEL (reference sequence). The germline V and J ends were trimmed by 0 bases and 1 base, with 12 bases remaining between them. CDR3 residues: CASSQELRDLNTGELFF. CDR3 bases: TGTGCCAGCAGCCAAGAACTCCGGGACCTGAACACCGGGGAGCTGTTTTTT.

This clonotype was seen more than once but under ten times. J is TRBJ2-1 and V is TRBV7-8; TRBD2 aligns across 10 bases. The germline gives CDR1 SGHVS, CDR2 FQNEAQ. The CDR3 contains 15 residues. The junction had 6 bases not matched to a gene; V was cut back by 3 bases and J by 7 bases. In DNA form, the CDR3 reads TGTGCCAGCAGCTTCTCTAGCGGGAGTATGAATGAGCAGTTCTTC. The encoded protein is CASSFSSGSMNEQFF.

This clonotype appeared many times. This chain links TRBV12-3 or TRBV12-4 with TRBJ1-2, with unresolved D. The CDR3 is 13 amino acids. The V gene lost 3 bases and the J gene lost 3 bases, with 8 bases spanning the gap. This CDR3 reads CASSFTTDYGYTF. CDR3 DNA: TGTGCCAGCAGTTTCACAACAGACTATGGCTACACCTTC.

At least ten counts were recorded for this clonotype. This chain links TRBV6-2 or TRBV6-3 with TRBJ2-7, with D perhaps TRBD1 (6 bases). The V and J ends lost 2 bases and 0 bases respectively, with 11 bases between them. This CDR3 comprises 15 residues. Per germline, CDR1 MNHEY and CDR2 SVGEGT. The CDR3: CASSYLRDNSYEQYF. CDR3 DNA sequence: TGTGCCAGCAGTTACCTCCGGGACAACTCCTACGAGCAGTACTTC.

Worth noting for this clonotype: A read error is likely here: a far larger clone is one base away. The chain couples TRBV19 to TRBJ2-5; TRBD2 aligns across 10 bases. The CDR3 loop spans 15 amino acids. V was clipped by 6 bases and J by 11 bases; unmatched bases: 15. Germline V gene sequence: CDR1 LNHDA, CDR2 SQIVND (reference sequence). CDR3 nucleotides: TGTGCCAGTAGCTTAGCGGGAGGCGGGTACAATGAGCAGTACTTC. It is translated as CASSLAGGGYNEQYF.